Described below is a single TCR beta chain sequence and its context. Antigen unknown. Terminally differentiated effector memory CD45RA+ cells were excluded by CCR7 positive selection of CD45RO-negative cells. This sample is part of a study of shared clonotypes between healthy human individuals. On the study more broadly: Donors consisted of two women and a few men between 18 and 49.

Germline V lookup: CDR1 MNHEY, CDR2 SVGAGI. V shed 7 bases and J shed 5 bases, with 17 bases lying between them. The CDR3 extends over 15 amino acids. Findings and limits, study-wide: Owing to a small donor count, the genetic and exposure-history diversity represented was limited.

Profiling relied on immunoSEQ multiplex PCR, and the TCRdb table lists in-frame clones only, not all of them. The data contain 600,000 or so clones, approximately 96% of them seen just once; the ten biggest clones take up over 0.095%. This receptor was taken from a woman in her 30s in good health. Sequences were obtained from naive CD8+ T cells sorted from blood. The chain recombines TRBV6-5 with TRBJ2-2, with D tentatively TRBD2 (5 bases). The CDR3 region is CASTLDSLGTGELFF. CDR3 DNA sequence: TGTGCCAGCACACTAGACTCTTTAGGGACCGGGGAGCTGTTTTTT.